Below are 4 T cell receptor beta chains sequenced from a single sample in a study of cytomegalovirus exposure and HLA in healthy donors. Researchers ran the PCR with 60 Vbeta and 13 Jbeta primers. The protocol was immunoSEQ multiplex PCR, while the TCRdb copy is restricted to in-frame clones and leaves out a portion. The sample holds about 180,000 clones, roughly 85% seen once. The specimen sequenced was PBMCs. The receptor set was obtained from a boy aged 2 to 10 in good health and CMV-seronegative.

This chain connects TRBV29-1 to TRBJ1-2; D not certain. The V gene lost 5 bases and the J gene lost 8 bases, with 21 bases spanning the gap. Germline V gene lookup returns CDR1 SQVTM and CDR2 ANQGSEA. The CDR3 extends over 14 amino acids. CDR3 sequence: CSVSEASGIEGYTF. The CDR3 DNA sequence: TGCAGCGTTAGTGAGGCATCGGGAATTGAGGGCTACACCTTC.

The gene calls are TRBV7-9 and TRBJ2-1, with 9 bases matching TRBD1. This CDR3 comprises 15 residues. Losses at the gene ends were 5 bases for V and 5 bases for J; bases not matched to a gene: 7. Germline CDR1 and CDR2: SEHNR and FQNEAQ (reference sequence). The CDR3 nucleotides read TGTGCCAGCAGCCCTACAGGGGGCGCCAACAATGAGCAGTTCTTC. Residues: CASSPTGGANNEQFF.

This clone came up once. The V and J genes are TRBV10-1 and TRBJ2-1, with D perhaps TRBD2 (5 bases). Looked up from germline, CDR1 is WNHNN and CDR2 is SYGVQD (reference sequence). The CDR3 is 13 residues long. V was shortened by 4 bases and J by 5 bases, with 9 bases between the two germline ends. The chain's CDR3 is CASSVGLHNEQFF. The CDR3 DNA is TGCGCCAGCAGTGTAGGACTTCACAATGAGCAGTTCTTC.

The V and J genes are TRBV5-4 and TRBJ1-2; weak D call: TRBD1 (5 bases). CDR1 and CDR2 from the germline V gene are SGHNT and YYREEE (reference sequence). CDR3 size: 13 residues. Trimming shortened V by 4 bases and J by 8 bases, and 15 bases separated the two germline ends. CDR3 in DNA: TGTGCCAGCAGCCTCCAGGGAGGTGAGGGCTACACCTTC. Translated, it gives CASSLQGGEGYTF.